This passage covers 20 T cell receptor beta chains from one sample sequenced in a study of breast tumors, draining lymph nodes, adjacent tissues. Axillary draining lymph nodes of breast cancer patients supplied the node samples. TCRdb reprocessed the multiplex PCR reads with MiXCR, giving one entry per CDR3 protein. The sample consists of some 130,000 distinct CDR3 sequences, 21% of them appearing once. What was sequenced was axillary lymph node tissue. Every receptor here comes from a female donor with breast cancer. Some clones in this sample may be carry-over from other donors' samples.

The chain is built from TRBV28 and TRBJ2-7; perhaps TRBD1 as D (6 bases). V was pared by 5 bases and J by 3 bases, with 14 bases between. This CDR3 region has 14 residues. Per the germline V gene, CDR1 is MDHEN and CDR2 is SYDVKM. The CDR3 reads CASSLQGSVYEQYF. CDR3 sequence (DNA): TGTGCCAGCAGTCTACAGGGTTCAGTCTACGAGCAGTACTTC.

This clonotype was counted many times. V usage is TRBV7-8 and J usage is TRBJ2-5; TRBD2 matches at 16 bases. With 4 bases clipped from V and 5 bases from J, the junction kept 10 bases outside the gene matches. Germline V gene sequence: CDR1 SGHVS, CDR2 FQNEAQ. The CDR3 totals 18 residues. The CDR3 DNA reads TGTGCCAGCAGCTCGGGACTAGCGGGAGGGCCTGGAAGTGAGACCCAGTACTTC. Protein product: CASSSGLAGGPGSETQYF.

This clonotype was picked up many times. The V call is TRBV9, the J call TRBJ2-7; TRBD2 matches 10 bases. The junction had 5 bases not matched to a gene; V was cut back by 3 bases and J by 5 bases. The germline gives CDR1 SGDLS, CDR2 YYNGEE. This CDR3 region has 14 residues. The CDR3 here is CASSARLAGHEQYF. CDR3 in DNA: TGTGCCAGCAGCGCCAGACTAGCGGGCCACGAGCAGTACTTC.

This sequence joins TRBV6-1 and TRBJ2-4, with 11 bases lining up with TRBD1. After removal of 6 bases from V and 3 bases from J, the junction contained 4 bases not matched to a gene. The CDR3 is made up of 15 amino acids. Germline CDR1 and CDR2: MNHNS and SASEGT. DNA for the CDR3: TGTGCCAGCAGGGACAGGGGGCTTGGCAAAAACATTCAGTACTTC. Translation gives CASRDRGLGKNIQYF.

In this sample, this clonotype turned up many times. The rearrangement joins TRBV20-1 to TRBJ2-1; 9 nucleotides agree with TRBD2. Unmatched junction bases numbered 15, after V lost 6 bases and J lost 9 bases. Germline V gene data show CDR1 as DFQATT and CDR2 as SNEGSKA (reference sequence). CDR3 length: 15 amino acids. CDR3 sequence (DNA): TGCAGTGCCGTCGGTGGTAGCGGGGGTGAGGGTGAGCAGTTCTTC. This encodes CSAVGGSGGEGEQFF.

In its sample, this clonotype was seen many times. This rearrangement joins TRBV4-1 to TRBJ1-5, with D tentatively TRBD1 (5 bases). The CDR3 consists of 14 residues. CDR1 is MGHRA and CDR2 is YSYEKL in the germline V gene. Trimming left V 0 bases short and J 2 bases short, with 5 bases between. This chain's CDR3 is CASSQDRGNQPQHF. The CDR3 DNA follows: TGCGCCAGCAGCCAAGACAGGGGCAATCAGCCCCAGCATTTT.

This clonotype came up once. The CDR3 bases are TGTGCCAGCAGCTCGACAGGGGGCCAGGGCTACACCTTC. It translates to CASSSTGGQGYTF. The chain recombines TRBV7-3 with TRBJ1-2, with TRBD1 matching 10 bases. Trimming removed 4 bases from V and 8 bases from J; junction bases left unmatched: 4. Germline loops: CDR1 SGHTA, CDR2 FQGTGA. This CDR3 has 13 amino acids.

This clonotype was observed many times. The chain carries TRBV24-1 and TRBJ2-2; TRBD1 agrees at 7 bases. CDR3 length: 15 residues. After removal of 3 bases from V and 7 bases from J, the junction contained 7 bases not matched to a gene. Germline CDR1 is KGHDR and CDR2 is SFDVKD. CDR3 protein: CATSDPTGPDGELFF. CDR3 DNA: TGTGCCACCAGTGATCCGACAGGGCCCGACGGGGAGCTGTTTTTT.

This clonotype was counted many times. The chain recombines TRBV11-1 with TRBJ2-1, with a weak D call TRBD1 (6 bases). The V end lost 5 bases, the J end lost 0 bases, and 14 bases lay between the germline ends. The CDR3 totals 16 residues. Germline V gene lookup returns CDR1 SGHAT and CDR2 FQDESV (reference sequence). The CDR3 reads CASSPPPRGSYNEQFF. CDR3 DNA sequence: TGTGCCAGCAGCCCACCTCCCAGGGGCTCCTACAATGAGCAGTTCTTC.

For this clonotype: Possible read error: a much larger clone is one base away. The conserved closing phenylalanine or tryptophan is absent in this CDR3, likely reflecting a read error. This chain joins TRBV19 and TRBJ2-6, with 7 positions matching TRBD1. J was trimmed by 9 bases and V by 3 bases; bases with no gene match: 5. The CDR3 has 14 amino acids. The germline CDR1 and CDR2 sequences are LNHDA and SQIVND (reference sequence). CDR3 protein: CASSMTGLDNVLTS. The CDR3 bases are TGTGCCAGTAGTATGACAGGGTTGGACAACGTCCTGACTTCC.

This clonotype was recorded at least ten times. CDR3 residues: CASSLVDTQYF. The CDR3 region has the DNA TGTGCCAGCAGTTTGGTAGATACGCAGTATTTT. The chain employs TRBV12-3 or TRBV12-4 and TRBJ2-3, with D hard to call. The length of the CDR3 is 11 residues. Trimming took 3 bases from V and 5 from J, leaving 3 bases between them.

Note on this clonotype: A much larger clonotype is one base distant, so this may be a read error. V is TRBV2 and J is TRBJ1-4, with D tentatively TRBD1 (6 bases). The CDR3 covers 12 residues. Germline V gene sequence: CDR1 SNHLY, CDR2 FYNNEI. The CDR3 is CASSQQGEKLYF. The CDR3, as DNA: TGTGCCAGCAGTCAACAGGGTGAAAAACTGTATTTT.

This sequence joins TRBV30 and TRBJ1-5; the D gene is possibly TRBD1 (6 bases). CDR1 GTSNPN and CDR2 SVGIG come from the germline V gene (reference sequence). The germline V and J ends were trimmed by 2 bases and 5 bases, with 22 bases remaining between them. The CDR3 loop spans 17 amino acids. Here the CDR3 reads CAWSNPGTPQAYQPQHF. CDR3 DNA sequence: TGTGCCTGGAGTAACCCTGGGACACCACAGGCCTATCAGCCCCAGCATTTT. Full variable domain (missing parts from reference TRBV30 and TRBJ1-5): SQTIHQWPATLVQPVGSPLSLECTVEGTSNPNLYWYRQAAGRGLQLLFYSVGIGQISSEVPQNLSASRPQDRQFILSSKKLLLSDSGFYLCAWSNPGTPQAYQPQHFGDGTRLSIL.

This clonotype was observed a few times. It may be a read error: a sequence one base away is much more abundant. The chain employs TRBV20-1 and TRBJ2-1; 10 nucleotides align to TRBD2. This CDR3 is 15 amino acids long. The V gene's germline CDR1 is DFQATT and CDR2 SNEGSKA (reference sequence). The CDR3 DNA is TGCAGTGCGCCCGATCCTTCTAGCGGGAGTTATGAGCAGCTCTTC. Amino acid sequence: CSAPDPSSGSYEQLF.

On this clonotype: A much larger clone differs from this one at a single base, so this may be a read error. The V gene is TRBV6-5, the J gene TRBJ1-4; D remains unclear. CDR1 and CDR2 from the germline V gene are MNHEY and SVGAGI. The CDR3 is 16 amino acids. This CDR3 reads CASSYAGPATNEELFF. DNA of the CDR3: TGTGCCAGCAGTTACGCAGGTCCAGCAACTAATGAAGAACTGTTTTTT.

Comments on this clonotype: A much larger clone differs by one base, so this may be a read error. V usage is TRBV5-4 and J usage is TRBJ2-7, with 9 bases aligning to TRBD1. Trimming cost V 6 bases and J 3 bases; bases outside gene matches: 7. The CDR3 spans 14 residues. CDR1 is SGHNT, CDR2 YYREEE, per germline (reference sequence). The CDR3 DNA reads TGTGCCAGCACCTCGACAGGGGGAAGCTACGAGCAGTACTTC. This translates into CASTSTGGSYEQYF.

In the case of this clonotype: The junction departs from the called germline gene at one end, perhaps through a read error. The chain joins TRBV12-3 or TRBV12-4 to TRBJ2-5; D remains ambiguous. The CDR3 runs 14 residues. As DNA, the CDR3 is TGCGCCAGCAACCCGCTAAGTTTGGGGGAGACCCAGTACTTC. Translation gives CASNPLSLGETQYF.

In its sample, this clonotype was seen many times. V and J are TRBV6-1 and TRBJ2-7; 9 bases map to TRBD1. The CDR3 totals 13 residues. Trimming at V came to 2 bases and at J to 8 bases, leaving 4 bases not matched to a gene. In germline, CDR1 is MNHNS, CDR2 SASEGT. This CDR3 is CASSERTGAQQYF. CDR3 in DNA: TGTGCCAGCAGTGAACGGACAGGGGCACAGCAGTACTTC.

This clonotype came up many times. This rearrangement joins TRBV27 to TRBJ2-1; D ambiguous. Germline loops: CDR1 MNHEY, CDR2 SMNVEV (reference sequence). There are 11 residues in the CDR3. V dropped 4 bases and J dropped 8 bases, with 6 bases sitting between them. The CDR3 DNA follows: TGTGCCAGCAGTTCCGTCGATGAGCAGTTCTTC. Translating it yields CASSSVDEQFF.

This clonotype has a count of ten or more. V and J are TRBV20-1 and TRBJ2-1; TRBD2 agrees at 8 bases. V shed 3 bases and J 7 bases; nucleotides not matched to a gene: 17. Germline V gives CDR1 DFQATT, CDR2 SNEGSKA (reference sequence). CDR3 length: 17 residues. The CDR3 region is CSARREIAGRARNEQFF. The CDR3 nucleotides are TGCAGTGCTAGGAGAGAAATAGCGGGGAGGGCCCGGAATGAGCAGTTCTTC.